The clone carrying this T cell receptor beta chain came up a few times. Its target is unknown. A much larger clone sits a single nucleotide away, making a read error possible. These data come from a study of post-analysis software for immune sequencing data. Study conclusions and caveats: Patients showed TRBV5-6, TRBV5-1 and TRBV20-1 among four to six TRBV segments more frequent than in controls.

Incorporated into the TCR beta cDNA libraries were unique molecular identifiers, which served to reduce PCR and sequencing biases. TCRdb analysed the PCR reads with MiXCR anew, one entry per CDR3 protein. The sample has around 200,000 distinct CDR3 sequences; 29% are singletons. Germline CDR1 and CDR2: DFQATT and SNEGSKA (reference sequence). V lost 0 bases to trimming and J lost 6 bases, with 16 bases between them. The CDR3 has 15 amino acids. The V call is TRBV20-1, the J call TRBJ2-3; the D gene is possibly TRBD2 (5 bases). The material sequenced was blood. The clonotype comes from a girl under 18 with multiple sclerosis. The CDR3 DNA follows: TGCAGTGCTAGAGATGGTGCGACGACGGGGGATACGCAGTATTTT. As protein: CSARDGATTGDTQYF.